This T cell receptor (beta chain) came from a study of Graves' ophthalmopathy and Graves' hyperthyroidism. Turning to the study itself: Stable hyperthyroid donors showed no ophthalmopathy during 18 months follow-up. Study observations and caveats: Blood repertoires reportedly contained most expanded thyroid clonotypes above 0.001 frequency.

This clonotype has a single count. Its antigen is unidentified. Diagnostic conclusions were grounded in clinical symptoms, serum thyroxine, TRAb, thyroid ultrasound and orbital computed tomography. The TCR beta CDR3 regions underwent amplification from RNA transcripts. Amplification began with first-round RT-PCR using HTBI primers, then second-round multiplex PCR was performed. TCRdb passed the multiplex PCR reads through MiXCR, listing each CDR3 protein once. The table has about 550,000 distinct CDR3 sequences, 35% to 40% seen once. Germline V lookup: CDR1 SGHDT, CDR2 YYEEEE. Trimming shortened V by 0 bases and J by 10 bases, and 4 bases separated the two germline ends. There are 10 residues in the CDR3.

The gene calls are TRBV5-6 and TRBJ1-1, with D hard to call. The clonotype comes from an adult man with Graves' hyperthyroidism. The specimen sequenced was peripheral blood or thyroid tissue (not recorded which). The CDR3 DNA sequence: TGTGCCAGCAGCTTGGGACTAGCTTTCTTT. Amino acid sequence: CASSLGLAFF.